One sample yielded the 26 T cell receptor beta chains listed below, sequenced in a study of T cell responses to AZD1222 COVID-19 vaccine. Data came from immunoSEQ multiplex PCR; TCRdb stores just in-frame clones and leaves some out. Here the sample spans about 110,000 clones, about nine tenths being singletons. The input for sequencing was peripheral blood, taken on day 0 of MenACWY control vaccination. The source of these receptors is an adult in good health.

The chain combines TRBV5-4 with TRBJ2-5, with D perhaps matching TRBD2 (5 bases). This CDR3 is built from 14 residues. The ends were cut back, 4 bases at V and 3 bases at J, with 13 bases in the middle. Per the germline V gene, CDR1 is SGHNT and CDR2 is YYREEE (reference sequence). CDR3: CASSVSLAEETQYF. Here the CDR3 DNA reads TGTGCCAGCAGCGTATCCCTAGCTGAAGAGACCCAGTACTTC.

The V and J genes are TRBV7-2 and TRBJ2-7; D is uncertain. CDR1 is SGHTA and CDR2 is FQGNSA in the germline V gene. V lost 5 bases to trimming and J lost 2 bases, with 10 bases between them. The CDR3 loop spans 13 amino acids. The CDR3 nucleotides read TGTGCCAGCAGCGTCCCACGGGCCTACGAGCAGTACTTC. Its translation: CASSVPRAYEQYF.

The rearrangement uses TRBV7-9 and TRBJ1-6, with no clear D. The CDR3 spans 14 residues. V shed 3 bases and J shed 7 bases, with 10 bases lying between them. The V gene's germline CDR1 is SEHNR and CDR2 FQNEAQ (reference sequence). CDR3 nucleotides: TGTGCCAGCAGCTTGGGTTTGGGGAATTCACCCCTCCACTTT. Translating it yields CASSLGLGNSPLHF.

The rearrangement joins TRBV18 to TRBJ2-7; 8 nucleotides align to TRBD1. V lost 1 base to trimming and J lost 2 bases; unmatched junction nucleotides: 1. The CDR3 spans 14 residues. Germline V CDR1 and CDR2: KGHSH, LQKENI. The CDR3 nucleotides read TGTGCCAGCTCACCACGACAGGGGCCCTACGAGCAGTACTTC. Translation: CASSPRQGPYEQYF.

The V call is TRBV9, the J call TRBJ1-4; tentative D call: TRBD1 (6 bases). Between the trimmed V and J ends, which lost 6 bases and 2 bases, there was a span of 8 bases. Germline V gene lookup returns CDR1 SGDLS and CDR2 YYNGEE. The CDR3 sequence is 13 residues long. In DNA form, the CDR3 reads TGTGCCAGCAACAGGGCCACTAATGAAAAACTGTTTTTT. It translates to CASNRATNEKLFF.

The J gene is TRBJ1-6, the V gene TRBV23-1; TRBD1 is a possible D gene (5 bases). TRBV23-1 is treated as an ORF (open reading frame) with a function not yet certain. V lost 0 bases and J lost 8, with 8 bases in between. The CDR3 extends over 14 amino acids. The CDR3 region is CASSQSIRDSPLHF. In nucleotides, the CDR3 is TGCGCCAGCAGTCAATCGATCAGGGATTCACCCCTCCACTTT.

The chain employs TRBV28 and TRBJ1-1; weak D call: TRBD1 (6 bases). This CDR3 is built from 11 residues. In germline, CDR1 is MDHEN, CDR2 SYDVKM. V lost 3 bases and J 10 bases, leaving 9 bases between the germline ends. This chain's CDR3 is CASSFEGGAFF. The CDR3 nucleotides are TGTGCCAGCAGTTTCGAGGGGGGAGCTTTCTTT. The whole variable domain, filled in from reference TRBV28 and TRBJ1-1, reads DVKVTQSSRYLVKRTGEKVFLECVQDMDHENMFWYRQDPGLGLRLIYFSYDVKMKEKGDIPEGYSVSREKKERFSLILESASTNQTSMYLCASSFEGGAFFGQGTRLTVV.

In this sample, this clone turned up once. The chain's CDR3 is CASSLGQPNEQFF. The CDR3 bases are TGCGCCAGCAGCTTGGGACAGCCCAATGAGCAGTTCTTC. The genes are TRBV5-1 and TRBJ2-1; the D gene is possibly TRBD1 (5 bases). Trimming pared 0 bases from V and 6 bases from J, leaving 7 bases between. CDR3 length: 13 amino acids. Germline loops: CDR1 SGHRS, CDR2 YFSETQ. Using reference TRBV5-1 and TRBJ2-1 for the parts outside the CDR3, the full variable domain is KAGVTQTPRYLIKTRGQQVTLSCSPISGHRSVSWYQQTPGQGLQFLFEYFSETQRNKGNFPGRFSGRQFSNSRSEMNVSTLELGDSALYLCASSLGQPNEQFFGPGTRLTVL.

This clone was detected a few times. V and J are TRBV6-5 and TRBJ1-4, with 7 bases lining up with TRBD1. The CDR3 has 14 amino acids. Trimming took 7 bases from V and 11 from J; bases not matched to a gene: 13. Germline lookup yields CDR1 MNHEY and CDR2 SVGAGI. CDR3 protein: CASTEGTDLLKLFF. DNA of the CDR3: TGTGCCAGCACGGAGGGGACAGATCTTCTGAAACTGTTTTTT.

The chain joins TRBV2 to TRBJ2-2; possible D gene TRBD1, 6 bases. This CDR3 region has 13 residues. CDR1 is SNHLY, CDR2 FYNNEI, per germline. V was shortened by 3 bases and J by 6 bases, with 8 bases between the two germline ends. CDR3 in amino acids: CASSDRGAGELFF. CDR3 DNA: TGTGCCAGCAGTGACAGGGGCGCCGGGGAGCTGTTTTTT. The full variable domain, in which reference TRBV2 and TRBJ2-2 provide the parts outside the CDR3, is EPEVTQTPSHQVTQMGQEVILRCVPISNHLYFYWYRQILGQKVEFLVSFYNNEISEKSEIFDDQFSVERPDGSNFTLKIRSTKLEDSAMYFCASSDRGAGELFFGEGSRLTVL.

This chain joins TRBV18 and TRBJ1-1; possible D gene TRBD1, 6 bases. This CDR3 has 14 amino acids. V was clipped by 0 bases and J by 4 bases, with 9 bases between them. Germline-derived CDR1 and CDR2 are KGHSH and LQKENI. CDR3 region: CASSPPNRVTEAFF. The CDR3 DNA reads TGTGCCAGCTCACCACCGAACAGGGTCACTGAAGCTTTCTTT.

This chain connects TRBV6-2 or TRBV6-3 to TRBJ2-3; 9 positions match TRBD1. The J segment lost 3 bases and the V segment lost 5 bases, leaving 6 bases of the junction unmatched. This CDR3 contains 15 residues. Germline V gene lookup returns CDR1 MNHEY and CDR2 SVGEGT. This chain's CDR3 is CASSDRDRETDTQYF. CDR3 nucleotides: TGTGCCAGCAGTGACCGGGACAGGGAGACAGATACGCAGTATTTT.

This chain uses TRBV11-3 with TRBJ2-1; 8 bases are a match to TRBD2. CDR3 length: 16 residues. V dropped 0 bases and J dropped 3; count of bases not matched to a gene: 4. Per the germline V gene, CDR1 is SGHNT and CDR2 is YENEEA. The CDR3: CASSLDGSGGYNEQFF. As DNA, the CDR3 is TGTGCCAGCAGCTTAGATGGGAGCGGGGGCTACAATGAGCAGTTCTTC. Together with reference TRBV11-3 and TRBJ2-1, the CDR3 gives the full variable domain: EAGVVQSPRYKIIEKKQPVAFWCNPISGHNTLYWYLQNLGQGPELLIRYENEEAVDDSQLPKDRFSAERLKGVDSTLKIQPAELGDSAVYLCASSLDGSGGYNEQFFGPGTRLTVL.

This rearrangement joins TRBV2 to TRBJ2-5, with D unresolved. Germline V gives CDR1 SNHLY, CDR2 FYNNEI. Trimming took 3 bases from V and 2 from J, leaving 10 bases between them. This CDR3 comprises 14 residues. In nucleotides, the CDR3 is TGTGCCAGCAGTGAGTGGCCTATGCAAGAGACCCAGTACTTC. Its protein is CASSEWPMQETQYF. Full variable domain (missing parts from reference TRBV2 and TRBJ2-5): EPEVTQTPSHQVTQMGQEVILRCVPISNHLYFYWYRQILGQKVEFLVSFYNNEISEKSEIFDDQFSVERPDGSNFTLKIRSTKLEDSAMYFCASSEWPMQETQYFGPGTRLLVL.

The chain joins TRBV10-1 to TRBJ1-1; TRBD1 aligns across 10 bases. J was trimmed by 9 bases and V by 4 bases; bases with no gene match: 11. The CDR3 is 15 amino acids. The V gene's germline CDR1 is WNHNN and CDR2 SYGVQD (reference sequence). CDR3 coding DNA: TGCGCCAGCAGTGGTTCCGGGACAGGGGCCTCGAAAGCTTTCTTT. Its protein is CASSGSGTGASKAFF.

CDR3 sequence (DNA): TGTGCCAGCAGCCAGGGCCTATCCTACAATGAGCAGTTCTTC. Its protein is CASSQGLSYNEQFF. V is TRBV7-9 and J is TRBJ2-1; a possible D gene is TRBD1 (5 bases). The length of the CDR3 is 14 residues. Per the germline V gene, CDR1 is SEHNR and CDR2 is FQNEAQ (reference sequence). With 5 bases removed from V and 1 base from J, the gap between germline ends came to 9 bases.

This clone was seen a single time. The chain combines TRBV7-9 with TRBJ1-5; D ambiguous. Germline CDR1 is SEHNR and CDR2 is FQNEAQ (reference sequence). The CDR3 sequence is 14 residues long. The ends were cut back, 5 bases at V and 5 bases at J, with 13 bases in the middle. DNA for the CDR3: TGTGCCAGCAGCCCCCCGGGGATTGATCAGCCCCAGCATTTT. Protein: CASSPPGIDQPQHF.

The chain joins TRBV19 to TRBJ1-5, with D perhaps TRBD1 (6 bases). Germline V gene data show CDR1 as LNHDA and CDR2 as SQIVND (reference sequence). The V end was cut by 3 bases, the J end by 4 bases, with 13 bases between. CDR3 length equals 15 residues. The CDR3 sequence is CASSMDRKGNQPQHF. CDR3 nucleotides: TGTGCCAGTAGTATGGACAGAAAGGGAAATCAGCCCCAGCATTTT.

The rearrangement uses TRBV27 and TRBJ1-3; tentative D call: TRBD1 (5 bases). Germline loops: CDR1 MNHEY, CDR2 SMNVEV (reference sequence). CDR3 length equals 15 residues. The V end was cut by 6 bases, the J end by 3 bases, with 15 bases between. As DNA, the CDR3 is TGTGCCAGCAGAGCAAGCAGGGTCTATGGAAACACCATATATTTT. Protein: CASRASRVYGNTIYF.

The genes are TRBV6-1 and TRBJ1-5; D is unclear. The length of the CDR3 is 15 residues. CDR1 MNHNS and CDR2 SASEGT come from the germline V gene. V lost 3 bases and J lost 2, with 11 bases in between. CDR3 protein: CASSESRRGNQPQHF. CDR3 nucleotides: TGTGCCAGCAGTGAGAGTAGGAGGGGCAATCAGCCCCAGCATTTT.

The genes are TRBV28 and TRBJ2-7, with D perhaps TRBD2 (6 bases). The CDR3 totals 14 residues. The V and J ends lost 3 bases and 0 bases respectively, with 9 bases between them. Germline values: CDR1 MDHEN, CDR2 SYDVKM. This CDR3 is CASSFGGISYEQYF. The CDR3 bases are TGTGCCAGCAGTTTCGGAGGGATCTCCTACGAGCAGTACTTC.

The V gene is TRBV4-2, the J gene TRBJ2-1, with TRBD2 matching 13 bases. Germline V CDR1 and CDR2: LGHNA, YNFKEQ. Germline trimming cut 1 base from V and 10 bases from J; bases unmatched to any gene: 7. This CDR3 comprises 16 residues. Here the CDR3 DNA reads TGTGCCAGCAGCCAAGGAACTAGCGGGGGGGCACGGGAGCAGTTCTTC. Encoded protein: CASSQGTSGGAREQFF.

The chain joins TRBV9 to TRBJ2-3; 9 positions match TRBD2. Trimming cost V 3 bases and J 2 bases; bases outside gene matches: 10. From germline, CDR1 is SGDLS and CDR2 YYNGEE. This CDR3 comprises 17 residues. The DNA of the CDR3 is TGTGCCAGCAGCGCCCCCGGGGGCGGGGGGGACACAGATACGCAGTATTTT. It codes for CASSAPGGGGDTDTQYF.

The rearrangement uses TRBV7-2 and TRBJ2-3; perhaps TRBD1 as D (6 bases). The CDR3 is 19 amino acids. V lost 4 bases and J lost 2, with 25 bases in between. CDR1 and CDR2 (germline): SGHTA, FQGNSA. CDR3: CASSSVATGQTDPTDTQYF. The CDR3 DNA sequence: TGTGCCAGCAGCTCCGTCGCCACTGGACAGACGGATCCCACAGATACGCAGTATTTT. The variable domain in full, completed from reference TRBV7-2 and TRBJ2-3, reads GAGVSQSPSNKVTEKGKDVELRCDPISGHTALYWYRQSLGQGLEFLIYFQGNSAPDKSGLPSDRFSAERTGGSVSTLTIQRTQQEDSAVYLCASSSVATGQTDPTDTQYFGPGTRLTVL.

V gene TRBV3-1 (or the pseudogene TRBV3-2) combines with J gene TRBJ2-1; D gene ambiguous. The length of the CDR3 is 15 residues. V was clipped by 4 bases and J by 1 base, with 11 bases between them. Germline CDR1 LGHDT, CDR2 YNNKEL (reference sequence). CDR3 DNA sequence: TGTGCCAGCAGCCCTAGGGCTAGTTCCTACAATGAGCAGTTCTTC. Translating gives CASSPRASSYNEQFF.

The gene calls are TRBV11-2 and TRBJ1-3; D call uncertain. This CDR3 is 15 amino acids long. The germline gives CDR1 SGHAT, CDR2 FQNNGV. Trimming stripped 1 base from V and 8 bases from J, with 15 bases between. The CDR3 coding sequence is TGTGCCAGCAGCTTAGTCGCTAGAAGCGGGGACACCATATATTTT. Translated: CASSLVARSGDTIYF.